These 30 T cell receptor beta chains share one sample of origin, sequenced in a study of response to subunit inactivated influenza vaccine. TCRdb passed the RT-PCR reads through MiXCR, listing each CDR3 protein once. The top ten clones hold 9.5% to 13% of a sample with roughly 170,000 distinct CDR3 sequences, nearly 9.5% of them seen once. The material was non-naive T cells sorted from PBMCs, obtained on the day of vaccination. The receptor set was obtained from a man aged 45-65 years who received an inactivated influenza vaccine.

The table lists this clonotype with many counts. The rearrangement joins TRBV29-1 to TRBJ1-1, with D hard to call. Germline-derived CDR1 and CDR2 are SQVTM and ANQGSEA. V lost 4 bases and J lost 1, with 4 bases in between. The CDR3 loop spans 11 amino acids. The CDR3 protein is CSVGANTEAFF. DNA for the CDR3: TGCAGCGTTGGAGCGAACACTGAAGCTTTCTTT.

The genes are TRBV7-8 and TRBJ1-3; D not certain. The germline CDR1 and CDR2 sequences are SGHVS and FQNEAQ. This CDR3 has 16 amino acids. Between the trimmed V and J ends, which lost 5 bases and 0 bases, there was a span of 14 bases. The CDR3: CASSPGLPTSGNTIYF. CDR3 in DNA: TGTGCCAGCAGCCCGGGTCTACCAACCTCTGGAAACACCATATATTTT.

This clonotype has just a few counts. CDR3 in DNA: TGTGCCAGCAGCTTAGGCCGGGGGGGCCTTCACGAGCAGTACTTC. Translated: CASSLGRGGLHEQYF. The chain is built from TRBV7-8 and TRBJ2-7, with 8 bases fitting TRBD2. Germline CDR1 reads SGHVS; CDR2 reads FQNEAQ. With V trimmed by 1 base and J by 5 bases, 7 bases remained unmatched. The CDR3 covers 15 residues.

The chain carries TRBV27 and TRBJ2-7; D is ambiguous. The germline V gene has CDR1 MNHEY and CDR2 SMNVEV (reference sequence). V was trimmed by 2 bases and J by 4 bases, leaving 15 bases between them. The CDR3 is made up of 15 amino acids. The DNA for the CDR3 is TGTGCCAGCAGTTTAGACGGTAGAACCGGGTACGAGCAGTACTTC. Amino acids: CASSLDGRTGYEQYF.

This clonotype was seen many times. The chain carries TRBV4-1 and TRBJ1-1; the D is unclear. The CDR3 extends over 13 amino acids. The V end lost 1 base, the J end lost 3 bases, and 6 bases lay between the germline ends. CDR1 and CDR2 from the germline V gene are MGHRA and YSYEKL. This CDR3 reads CASSQGRDTEAFF. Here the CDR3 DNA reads TGCGCCAGCAGCCAAGGGCGGGACACTGAAGCTTTCTTT.

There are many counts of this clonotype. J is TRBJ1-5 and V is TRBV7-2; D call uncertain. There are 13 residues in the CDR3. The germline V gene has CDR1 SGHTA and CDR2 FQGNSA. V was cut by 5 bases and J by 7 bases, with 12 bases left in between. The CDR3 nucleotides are TGTGCCAGCAGCCTATATCCGGGACAGCCCCAGCATTTT. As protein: CASSLYPGQPQHF.

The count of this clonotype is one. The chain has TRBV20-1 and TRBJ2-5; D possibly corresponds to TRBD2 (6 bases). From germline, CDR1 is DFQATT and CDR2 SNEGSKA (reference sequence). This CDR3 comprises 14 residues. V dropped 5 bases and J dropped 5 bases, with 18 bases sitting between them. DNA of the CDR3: TGCAGTGCTTCCTACGGGAGACGAGGGGAGACCCAGTACTTC. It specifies CSASYGRRGETQYF.

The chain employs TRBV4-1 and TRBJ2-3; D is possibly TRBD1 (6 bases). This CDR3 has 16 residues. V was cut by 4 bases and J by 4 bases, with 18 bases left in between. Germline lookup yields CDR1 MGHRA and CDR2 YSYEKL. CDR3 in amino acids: CASSRTGTRGADTQYF. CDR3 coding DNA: TGCGCCAGCAGCCGAACCGGGACAAGGGGTGCAGATACGCAGTATTTT.

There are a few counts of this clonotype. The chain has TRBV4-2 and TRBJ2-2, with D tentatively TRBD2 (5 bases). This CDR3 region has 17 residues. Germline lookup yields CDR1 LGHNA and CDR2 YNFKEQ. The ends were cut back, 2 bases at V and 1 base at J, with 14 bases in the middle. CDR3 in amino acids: CASSQTDRGQNTGELFF. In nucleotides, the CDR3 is TGTGCCAGCAGCCAAACGGACCGCGGGCAGAACACCGGGGAGCTGTTTTTT.

The CDR3 protein is CATSDLNVFSGSGDTQYF. CDR3 nucleotide sequence: TGTGCCACCAGTGATTTGAACGTTTTTAGCGGGAGTGGAGATACGCAGTATTTT. V is TRBV24-1 and J is TRBJ2-3, with 9 bases fitting TRBD2. The germline gives CDR1 KGHDR, CDR2 SFDVKD. CDR3 length equals 18 residues. Unmatched junction bases numbered 11, after V lost 0 bases and J lost 5 bases.

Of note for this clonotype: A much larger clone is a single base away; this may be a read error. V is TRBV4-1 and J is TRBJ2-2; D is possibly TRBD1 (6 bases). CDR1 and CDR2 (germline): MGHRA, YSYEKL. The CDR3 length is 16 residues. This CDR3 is CASSQGRGVNTGDLFF. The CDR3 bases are TGCGCCAGCAGCCAAGGCAGGGGAGTGAACACCGGGGATCTGTTTTTT.

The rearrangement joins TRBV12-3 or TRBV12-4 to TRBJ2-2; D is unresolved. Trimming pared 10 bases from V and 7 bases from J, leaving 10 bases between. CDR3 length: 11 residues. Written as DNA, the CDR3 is TGTGCCACAGCCCAGAGCGGGGAGCTGTTTTTT. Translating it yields CATAQSGELFF.

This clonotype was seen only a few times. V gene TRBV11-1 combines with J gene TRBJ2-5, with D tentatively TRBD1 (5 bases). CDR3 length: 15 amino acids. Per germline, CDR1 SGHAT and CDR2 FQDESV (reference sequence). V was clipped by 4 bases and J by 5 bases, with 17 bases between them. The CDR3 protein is CASSSTVSLGETQYF. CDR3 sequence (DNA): TGTGCCAGCAGCTCGACAGTTTCCTTGGGGGAGACCCAGTACTTC.

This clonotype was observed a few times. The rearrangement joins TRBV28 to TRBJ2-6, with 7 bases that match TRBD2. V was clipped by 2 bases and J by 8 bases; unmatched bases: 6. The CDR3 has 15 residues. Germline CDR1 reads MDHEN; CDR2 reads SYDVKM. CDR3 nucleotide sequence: TGTGCCAGCAGTTTAAGTCTCGGGAGGACCAACGTCCTGACTTTC. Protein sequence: CASSLSLGRTNVLTF.

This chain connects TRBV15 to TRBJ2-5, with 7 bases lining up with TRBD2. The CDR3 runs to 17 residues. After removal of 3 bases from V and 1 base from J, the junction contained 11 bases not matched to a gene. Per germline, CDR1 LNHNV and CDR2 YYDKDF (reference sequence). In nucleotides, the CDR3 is TGTGCCACCAGCAGTGGCTTTTCCAGCGGGGCCCAAGAGACCCAGTACTTC. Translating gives CATSSGFSSGAQETQYF. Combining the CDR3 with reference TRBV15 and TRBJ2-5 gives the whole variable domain DAMVIQNPRYQVTQFGKPVTLSCSQTLNHNVMYWYQQKSSQAPKLLFHYYDKDFNNEADTPDNFQSRRPNTSFCFLDIRSPGLGDTAMYLCATSSGFSSGAQETQYFGPGTRLLVL.

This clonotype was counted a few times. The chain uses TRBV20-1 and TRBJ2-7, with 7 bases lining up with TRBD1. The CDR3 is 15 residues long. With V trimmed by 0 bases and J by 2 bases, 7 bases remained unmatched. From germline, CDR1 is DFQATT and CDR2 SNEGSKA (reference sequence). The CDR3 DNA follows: TGCAGTGCTAGAGATCTCGGTCAGGGGGCCTACGAGCAGTACTTC. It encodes CSARDLGQGAYEQYF.

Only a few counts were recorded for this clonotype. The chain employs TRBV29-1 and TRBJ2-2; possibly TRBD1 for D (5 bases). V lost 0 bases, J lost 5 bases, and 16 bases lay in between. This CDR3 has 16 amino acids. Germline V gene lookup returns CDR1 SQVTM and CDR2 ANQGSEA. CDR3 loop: CSVEDRAGLRTGELFF. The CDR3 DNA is TGCAGCGTTGAAGATCGTGCAGGGTTGAGGACCGGGGAGCTGTTTTTT.

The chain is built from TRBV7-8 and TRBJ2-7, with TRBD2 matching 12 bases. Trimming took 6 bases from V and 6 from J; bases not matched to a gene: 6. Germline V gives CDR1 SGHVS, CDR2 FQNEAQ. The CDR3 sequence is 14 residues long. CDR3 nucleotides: TGTGCCAGCAGTCTACTAGCGGGGGGCGGCGAGCAGTACTTC. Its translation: CASSLLAGGGEQYF.

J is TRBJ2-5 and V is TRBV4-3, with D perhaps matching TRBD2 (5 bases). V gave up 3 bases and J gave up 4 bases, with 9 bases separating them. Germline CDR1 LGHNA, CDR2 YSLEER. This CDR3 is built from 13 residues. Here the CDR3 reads CASSQNSGETQYF. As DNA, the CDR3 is TGCGCCAGCAGCCAGAACAGCGGAGAGACCCAGTACTTC.

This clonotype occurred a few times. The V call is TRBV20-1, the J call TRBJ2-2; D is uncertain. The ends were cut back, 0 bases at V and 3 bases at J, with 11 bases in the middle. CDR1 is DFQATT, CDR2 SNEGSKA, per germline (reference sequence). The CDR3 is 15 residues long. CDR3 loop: CSARDMYRDTGELFF. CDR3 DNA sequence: TGCAGTGCTAGAGATATGTACAGAGACACCGGGGAGCTGTTTTTT.

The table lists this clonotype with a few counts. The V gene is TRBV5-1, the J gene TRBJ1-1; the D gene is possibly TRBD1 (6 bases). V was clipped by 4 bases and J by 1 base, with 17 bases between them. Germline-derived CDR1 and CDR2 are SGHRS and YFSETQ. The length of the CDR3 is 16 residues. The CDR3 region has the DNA TGCGCCAGCAGCGTTAGAATACAGGGAGGGAACACTGAAGCTTTCTTT. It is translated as CASSVRIQGGNTEAFF. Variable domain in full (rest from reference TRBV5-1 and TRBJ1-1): KAGVTQTPRYLIKTRGQQVTLSCSPISGHRSVSWYQQTPGQGLQFLFEYFSETQRNKGNFPGRFSGRQFSNSRSEMNVSTLELGDSALYLCASSVRIQGGNTEAFFGQGTRLTVV.

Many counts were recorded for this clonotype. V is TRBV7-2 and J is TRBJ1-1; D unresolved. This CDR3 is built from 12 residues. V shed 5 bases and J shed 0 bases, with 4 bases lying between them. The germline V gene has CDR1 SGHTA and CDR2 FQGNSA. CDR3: CASSVMNTEAFF. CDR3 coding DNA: TGTGCCAGCAGCGTCATGAACACTGAAGCTTTCTTT.

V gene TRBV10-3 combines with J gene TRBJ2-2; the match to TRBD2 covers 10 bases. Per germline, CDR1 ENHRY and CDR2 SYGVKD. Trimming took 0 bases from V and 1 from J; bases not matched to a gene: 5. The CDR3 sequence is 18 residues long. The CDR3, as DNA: TGTGCCATCAGTGAGTCCCTAGCGGGGGCCCAGAACACCGGGGAGCTGTTTTTT. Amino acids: CAISESLAGAQNTGELFF.

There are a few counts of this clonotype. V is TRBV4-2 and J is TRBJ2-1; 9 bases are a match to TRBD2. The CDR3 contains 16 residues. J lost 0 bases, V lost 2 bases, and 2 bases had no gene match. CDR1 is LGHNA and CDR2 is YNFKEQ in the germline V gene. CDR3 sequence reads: CASSQNSGSSYNEQFF. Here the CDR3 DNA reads TGTGCCAGCAGCCAAAATAGCGGGAGCTCCTACAATGAGCAGTTCTTC.

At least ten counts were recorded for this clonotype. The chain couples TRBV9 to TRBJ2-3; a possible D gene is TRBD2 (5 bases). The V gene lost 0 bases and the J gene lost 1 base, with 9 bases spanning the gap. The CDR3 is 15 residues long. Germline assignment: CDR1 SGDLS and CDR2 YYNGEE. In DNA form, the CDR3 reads TGTGCCAGCAGCGTAGGTAATAGCGGCACAGATACGCAGTATTTT. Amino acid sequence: CASSVGNSGTDTQYF.

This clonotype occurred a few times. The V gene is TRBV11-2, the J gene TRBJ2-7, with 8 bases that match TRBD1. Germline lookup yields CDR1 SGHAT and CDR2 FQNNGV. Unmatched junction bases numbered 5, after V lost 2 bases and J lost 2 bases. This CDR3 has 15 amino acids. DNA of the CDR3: TGTGCCAGCAGCTTACCTTACAGGGGGGCCTACGAGCAGTACTTC. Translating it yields CASSLPYRGAYEQYF.

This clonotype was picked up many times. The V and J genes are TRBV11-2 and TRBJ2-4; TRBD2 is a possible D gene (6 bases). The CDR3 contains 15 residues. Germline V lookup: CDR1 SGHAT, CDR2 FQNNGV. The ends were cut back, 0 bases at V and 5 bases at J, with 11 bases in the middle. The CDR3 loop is CASSLDPGTQNIQYF. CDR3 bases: TGTGCCAGCAGCTTAGACCCCGGGACTCAAAACATTCAGTACTTC.

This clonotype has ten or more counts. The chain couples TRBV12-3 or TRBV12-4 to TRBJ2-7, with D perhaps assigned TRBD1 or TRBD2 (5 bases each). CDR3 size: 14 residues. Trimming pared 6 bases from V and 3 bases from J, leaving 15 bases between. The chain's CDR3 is CASRRGLRGYEQYF. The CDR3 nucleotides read TGTGCCAGCAGGAGGGGTCTTAGAGGCTACGAGCAGTACTTC.

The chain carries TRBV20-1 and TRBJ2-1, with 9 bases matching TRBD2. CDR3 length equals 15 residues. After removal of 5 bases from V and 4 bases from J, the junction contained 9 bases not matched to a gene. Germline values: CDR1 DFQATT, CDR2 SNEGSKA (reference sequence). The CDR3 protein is CSAVPGAGGYNEQFF. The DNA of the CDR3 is TGCAGTGCTGTCCCGGGGGCGGGGGGGTACAATGAGCAGTTCTTC.

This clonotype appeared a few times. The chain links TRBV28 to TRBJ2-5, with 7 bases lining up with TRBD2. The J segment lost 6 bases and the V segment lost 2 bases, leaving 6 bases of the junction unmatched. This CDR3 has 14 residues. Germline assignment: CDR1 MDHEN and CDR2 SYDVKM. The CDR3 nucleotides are TGTGCCAGCAGTTTAGGGGGGGGGATGAAGACCCAGTACTTC. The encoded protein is CASSLGGGMKTQYF.